The 22 T cell receptor beta chains below come from one sample, sequenced in a study of blood T cell repertoires in COVID-19. This table comes from immunoSEQ multiplex PCR, and its TCRdb copy is limited to in-frame clones, with some not included. This table holds about 150,000 clones, over 60% found once. Source material: peripheral blood. Source of these receptors: a man in his fifties or sixties with acute or convalescent COVID-19.

V and J are TRBV19 and TRBJ1-2; 7 bases agree with TRBD1. Losses at the gene ends were 5 bases for V and 8 bases for J; bases not matched to a gene: 11. This CDR3 has 14 residues. Germline V gene lookup returns CDR1 LNHDA and CDR2 SQIVND (reference sequence). The CDR3 coding sequence is TGTGCCAGTAGTGACCCGGGACAGATCTGGGGCTACACCTTC. Its translation: CASSDPGQIWGYTF.

The chain uses TRBV7-8 and TRBJ2-5; 8 bases fit TRBD1. After removal of 0 bases from V and 4 bases from J, the junction contained 4 bases not matched to a gene. The germline CDR1 and CDR2 sequences are SGHVS and FQNEAQ. The CDR3 is 15 residues long. The CDR3 DNA follows: TGTGCCAGCAGCTTAGCAGGAGGACAGGGAGAGACCCAGTACTTC. Its translation is CASSLAGGQGETQYF.

The rearrangement joins TRBV4-1 to TRBJ2-3; weak D call: TRBD2 (6 bases). CDR1 is MGHRA, CDR2 YSYEKL, per germline. The CDR3 covers 18 residues. Trimming left V 4 bases short and J 5 bases short, with 25 bases between. The CDR3: CASSPRRRPGEVEDTQYF. The CDR3 nucleotides are TGCGCCAGCAGCCCTAGAAGACGGCCGGGGGAAGTCGAAGATACGCAGTATTTT.

V and J are TRBV28 and TRBJ1-6; 10 nucleotides match TRBD1. The germline gives CDR1 MDHEN, CDR2 SYDVKM. The CDR3 is 13 residues long. Trimming took 8 bases from V and 9 from J; bases not matched to a gene: 4. CDR3 sequence reads: CASVGTGVSPLHF. The DNA for the CDR3 is TGTGCCAGCGTGGGGACAGGGGTTTCACCCCTCCACTTT.

The chain links TRBV5-1 to TRBJ2-3, with D possibly TRBD2 on 6 matching bases. Trimming shortened V by 2 bases and J by 2 bases, and 15 bases separated the two germline ends. CDR1 and CDR2 (germline): SGHRS, YFSETQ. The CDR3 consists of 16 residues. CDR3 nucleotides: TGCGCCAGCAGCTTTCTTGGCGGGGTCATCACAGATACGCAGTATTTT. Residues: CASSFLGGVITDTQYF.

The V call is TRBV20-1, the J call TRBJ2-5, with D tentatively TRBD1 (5 bases). Germline lookup yields CDR1 DFQATT and CDR2 SNEGSKA (reference sequence). V dropped 3 bases and J dropped 0 bases, with 14 bases sitting between them. The CDR3 has 15 residues. The CDR3 is CSASPRTLNQETQYF. DNA of the CDR3: TGCAGTGCTAGTCCCCGGACACTTAACCAAGAGACCCAGTACTTC.

The chain carries TRBV6-5 and TRBJ1-1; D remains unclear. CDR1 is MNHEY and CDR2 is SVGAGI in the germline V gene. The CDR3 is 14 amino acids. V lost 5 bases and J 0 bases, leaving 10 bases between the germline ends. The CDR3 DNA is TGTGCCAGCAGTCGTGAGACTGTGAACACTGAAGCTTTCTTT. Translation gives CASSRETVNTEAFF.

The chain recombines TRBV27 with TRBJ1-5, with D unresolved. Deletions cut 6 bases from V and 2 bases from J, with 17 bases between. The CDR3 runs 16 residues. CDR1 is MNHEY, CDR2 SMNVEV, per germline (reference sequence). CDR3 residues: CASSPGRGGGNQPQHF. CDR3 sequence (DNA): TGTGCCAGCAGCCCCGGTCGGGGAGGCGGCAATCAGCCCCAGCATTTT.

This chain connects TRBV2 to TRBJ2-7; D unresolved. The CDR3 spans 12 residues. CDR1 is SNHLY, CDR2 FYNNEI, per germline. V was clipped by 6 bases and J by 2 bases, with 8 bases between them. The CDR3 loop reads CASSAYPYEQYF. In DNA form, the CDR3 reads TGTGCCAGCAGCGCCTATCCCTACGAGCAGTACTTC. Combining the CDR3 with reference TRBV2 and TRBJ2-7 gives the whole variable domain EPEVTQTPSHQVTQMGQEVILRCVPISNHLYFYWYRQILGQKVEFLVSFYNNEISEKSEIFDDQFSVERPDGSNFTLKIRSTKLEDSAMYFCASSAYPYEQYFGPGTRLTVT.

In regard to this clone: Other nucleotide sequences from this sample produce the same CDR3. The chain links TRBV19 to TRBJ2-1; 14 nucleotides align to TRBD2. The CDR3 sequence is 15 residues long. V shed 6 bases and J 7 bases; nucleotides not matched to a gene: 5. Germline values: CDR1 LNHDA, CDR2 SQIVND (reference sequence). The CDR3 nucleotides read TGTGCCAGTAGAATTGGACTAGCGGGAGGTAATGAGCAGTTCTTC. Protein sequence: CASRIGLAGGNEQFF. The full variable domain, completed using reference TRBV19 and TRBJ2-1, is DGGITQSPKYLFRKEGQNVTLSCEQNLNHDAMYWYRQDPGQGLRLIYYSQIVNDFQKGDIAEGYSVSREKKESFPLTVTSAQKNPTAFYLCASRIGLAGGNEQFFGPGTRLTVL.

The chain has TRBV5-5 and TRBJ1-2; D is unclear. CDR1 SGHKS and CDR2 YYEKEE come from the germline V gene (reference sequence). The V gene lost 3 bases and the J gene lost 2 bases, with 14 bases spanning the gap. The CDR3 runs to 15 residues. The CDR3 sequence is CASSSGPRGNYGYTF. CDR3 DNA sequence: TGTGCCAGCAGCTCGGGTCCCCGAGGGAACTATGGCTACACCTTC.

Only one count was recorded for this clone. The rearrangement links TRBV5-1 to TRBJ2-3, with 10 bases aligning to TRBD2. CDR1 is SGHRS and CDR2 is YFSETQ in the germline V gene. The V gene end was trimmed by 0 bases and the J gene end by 0 bases; junction bases not matched to a gene: 1. This CDR3 has 16 residues. In nucleotides, the CDR3 is TGCGCCAGCAGCTTGGGGACTAGCGGTAGCACAGATACGCAGTATTTT. The encoded protein is CASSLGTSGSTDTQYF.

The V and J genes are TRBV9 and TRBJ2-2; TRBD2 is a possible D gene (6 bases). The germline V and J ends were trimmed by 4 bases and 4 bases, with 14 bases remaining between them. The CDR3 runs to 15 residues. Germline V CDR1 and CDR2: SGDLS, YYNGEE. CDR3 coding DNA: TGTGCCAGCAGCCCCGGCGGGGTCGGCACCGGGGAGCTGTTTTTT. It encodes CASSPGGVGTGELFF.

This sequence joins TRBV5-1 and TRBJ1-5, with 7 bases aligning to TRBD1. This CDR3 is 14 amino acids long. Per the germline V gene, CDR1 is SGHRS and CDR2 is YFSETQ. With V trimmed by 5 bases and J by 5 bases, 7 bases remained unmatched. The chain's CDR3 is CASREGGGDQPQHF. The CDR3 DNA is TGCGCCAGCAGGGAAGGGGGCGGCGATCAGCCCCAGCATTTT. Variable domain in full (rest from reference TRBV5-1 and TRBJ1-5): KAGVTQTPRYLIKTRGQQVTLSCSPISGHRSVSWYQQTPGQGLQFLFEYFSETQRNKGNFPGRFSGRQFSNSRSEMNVSTLELGDSALYLCASREGGGDQPQHFGDGTRLSIL.

The rearrangement links TRBV3-1 (or the pseudogene TRBV3-2) to TRBJ1-2; TRBD1 matches 9 bases. The V gene's germline CDR1 is LGHDT and CDR2 YNNKEL (reference sequence). The CDR3 has 14 residues. Trimming removed 3 bases from V and 8 bases from J; junction bases left unmatched: 7. CDR3 loop: CASSHTGGEEGYTF. In nucleotides, the CDR3 is TGTGCCAGCAGCCATACAGGGGGCGAAGAAGGCTACACCTTC.

This clone showed up just a few times. The chain carries TRBV19 and TRBJ1-1; 9 bases are a match to TRBD1. CDR3 length: 14 residues. The V gene end was trimmed by 6 bases and the J gene end by 0 bases; junction bases not matched to a gene: 2. The germline CDR1 and CDR2 sequences are LNHDA and SQIVND (reference sequence). Here the CDR3 reads CASRYRGLNTEAFF. CDR3 nucleotide sequence: TGTGCCAGTAGATACAGGGGGCTGAACACTGAAGCTTTCTTT.

This rearrangement joins TRBV6-6 to TRBJ2-3, with D possibly TRBD2 on 7 matching bases. The CDR3 runs 16 residues. Trimming cost V 1 base and J 5 bases, with 16 bases left between them. Germline V gives CDR1 MNHNY, CDR2 SVGAGI (reference sequence). This CDR3 reads CASSYWKGGAGDTQYF. The DNA for the CDR3 is TGTGCCAGCAGTTACTGGAAAGGGGGGGCGGGAGATACGCAGTATTTT.

The V and J genes are TRBV5-5 and TRBJ1-2; 8 bases match TRBD1. Germline V gives CDR1 SGHKS, CDR2 YYEKEE (reference sequence). The ends lost 0 bases at V and 4 bases at J; junction bases unmatched: 8. The CDR3 runs to 16 residues. CDR3: CASSLGGTGILYGYTF. The CDR3 DNA sequence: TGTGCCAGCAGCTTGGGTGGGACAGGCATCCTCTATGGCTACACCTTC.

This chain connects TRBV11-2 to TRBJ2-7; TRBD1 might be the D (5 bases). Germline CDR1 is SGHAT and CDR2 is FQNNGV. V was trimmed by 3 bases and J by 2 bases, leaving 11 bases between them. The CDR3 extends over 14 amino acids. Here the CDR3 DNA reads TGTGCCAGCAGCTTGACAGCCTTCACCTACGAGCAGTACTTC. Its translation: CASSLTAFTYEQYF. Variable domain in full (rest from reference TRBV11-2 and TRBJ2-7): EAGVAQSPRYKIIEKRQSVAFWCNPISGHATLYWYQQILGQGPKLLIQFQNNGVVDDSQLPKDRFSAERLKGVDSTLKIQPAKLEDSAVYLCASSLTAFTYEQYFGPGTRLTVT.

This clone was found many times. This chain joins TRBV6-5 and TRBJ1-2; 7 bases align to TRBD1. V dropped 10 bases and J dropped 5; count of bases not matched to a gene: 16. The V gene's germline CDR1 is MNHEY and CDR2 SVGAGI. This CDR3 contains 15 residues. The CDR3, as DNA: TGTGCCACCCCAGGGGGGCGAGGGTTCCTTTATGGCTACACCTTC. Protein product: CATPGGRGFLYGYTF.

This clone was observed a few times. This CDR3 reads CASSGQGGGYTF. CDR3 bases: TGTGCCAGCAGTGGACAGGGCGGTGGCTACACCTTC. The chain uses TRBV9 and TRBJ1-2; 8 bases match TRBD1. V was clipped by 5 bases and J by 7 bases; unmatched bases: 4. The CDR3 totals 12 residues. The V gene's germline CDR1 is SGDLS and CDR2 YYNGEE.

The chain recombines TRBV29-1 with TRBJ1-2; D is ambiguous. This CDR3 is 13 amino acids long. Between the trimmed V and J ends, which lost 4 bases and 1 base, there was a span of 10 bases. Germline CDR1 and CDR2: SQVTM and ANQGSEA. The CDR3: CSVVPSYNYGYTF. CDR3 DNA sequence: TGCAGCGTTGTCCCTTCCTATAACTATGGCTACACCTTC.